The source of this T cell receptor (beta chain) is a study of T cells in Graves' hyperthyroidism and ophthalmopathy. There are many counts of this clonotype. Its target is unknown. The V end lost 0 bases, the J end lost 5 bases, and 14 bases lay between the germline ends. This CDR3 is 15 amino acids long. Per the germline V gene, CDR1 is SGHNT and CDR2 is YYREEE (reference sequence). Together with thyroid ultrasound, orbital computed tomography, serum thyroxine and TRAb, clinical symptoms were used for diagnoses. Study-level findings and limits: Patients with ophthalmopathy were separated from those with stable hyperthyroidism by a 13 V-J model. Blood also held most thyroid clonotypes expanded beyond 0.001. For ophthalmopathy, model prediction preceded onset by a median around six months.

Amplified regions were TCR beta CDR3 sequences from RNA transcripts. First-round RT-PCR with HTBI primers amplified the TCR CDR3 region. MiXCR was run by TCRdb on the multiplex PCR reads, yielding one entry per CDR3 protein. The table records 350,000 to 400,000 distinct CDR3 sequences, 15% to 20% of them present only once. The TCR comes from a woman aged 18 to 35 with Graves' hyperthyroidism. The chain carries TRBV5-4 and TRBJ2-5, with D hard to call. The source material was blood. CDR3 sequence (DNA): TGTGCCAGCAGCTTGGGCTCGCCGGCGGTGGAGACCCAGTACTTC. Its translation is CASSLGSPAVETQYF. The full variable domain, its missing parts supplied by reference TRBV5-4 and TRBJ2-5, is ETGVTQSPTHLIKTRGQQVTLRCSSQSGHNTVSWYQQALGQGPQFIFQYYREEENGRGNFPPRFSGLQFPNYSSELNVNALELDDSALYLCASSLGSPAVETQYFGPGTRLLVL.